This T cell receptor beta chain was identified during a study of blood T cell repertoires in COVID-19. Whole-study context: Sites across the United States, Italy and Spain contributed samples from acute and convalescent COVID-19. Sources were T cells, B-cell-depleted T cells, or PBMCs; the material itself was cDNA or gDNA.

The CDR3 is 16 residues long. Germline V CDR1 and CDR2: SGHVS, FQNEAQ. The junction had 7 bases not matched to a gene; V was cut back by 2 bases and J by 3 bases. While infection was still active, Seattle patients were enrolled and then followed longitudinally. Data came from immunoSEQ multiplex PCR; TCRdb stores just in-frame clones and leaves some out. This sample has tens of thousands of clones, with 85% to 90% found just once. Sequencing input: peripheral blood. The TCR originated in a woman in her sixties with COVID-19, enrolled during active disease. The rearrangement links TRBV7-8 to TRBJ2-7, with TRBD2 matching over 10 bases. CDR3 amino acids: CASSLLAGTSDYEQYF. In nucleotides, the CDR3 is TGTGCCAGCAGCTTACTTGCCGGGACTAGCGACTACGAGCAGTACTTC.